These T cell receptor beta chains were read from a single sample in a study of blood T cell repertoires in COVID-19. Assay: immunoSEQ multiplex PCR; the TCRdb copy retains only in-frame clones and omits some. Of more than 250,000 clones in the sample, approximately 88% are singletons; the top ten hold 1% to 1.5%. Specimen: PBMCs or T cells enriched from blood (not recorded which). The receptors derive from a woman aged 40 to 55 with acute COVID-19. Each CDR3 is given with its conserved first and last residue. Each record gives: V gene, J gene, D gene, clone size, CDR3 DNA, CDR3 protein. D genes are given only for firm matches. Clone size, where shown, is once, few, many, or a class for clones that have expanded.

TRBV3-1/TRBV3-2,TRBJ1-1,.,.,TGTGCCAGCAGTCCCTCCAGGACAGACACTGAAGCTTTCTTT,CASSPSRTDTEAFF
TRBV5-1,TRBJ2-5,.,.,TGCGCCAGCAGCTTTTTCCCCGAAGAGACCCAGTACTTC,CASSFFPEETQYF
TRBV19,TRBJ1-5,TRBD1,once,TGTGCCAGTAGCTACAGGGGGGATTATAGCAATCAGCCCCAGCATTTT,CASSYRGDYSNQPQHF
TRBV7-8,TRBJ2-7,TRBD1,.,TGTGCCAGCCGACCTCGGACAGGGGTCAACGAGCAGTACTTC,CASRPRTGVNEQYF
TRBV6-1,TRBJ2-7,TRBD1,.,TGTGCCAGCAGTGTCCGAACCGCGGGACAGGGGGTTCTGGAGCAGTACTTC,CASSVRTAGQGVLEQYF
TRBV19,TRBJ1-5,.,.,TGTGCCAGTAGTATAGATCAGGCCCCCGGAGGGGAGAATCAGCCCCAGCATTTT,CASSIDQAPGGENQPQHF
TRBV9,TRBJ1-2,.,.,TGTGCCAGCAGCGAGGGACACACGATAACCTTCTATGGCTACACCTTC,CASSEGHTITFYGYTF
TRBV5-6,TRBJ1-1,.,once,TGTGCCAGCAGCTTTGGCAGGGGAACTGAAGCTTTCTTT,CASSFGRGTEAFF
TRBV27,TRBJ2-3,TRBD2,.,TGTGCCAGCAGTCTCAGGACTAGCGGCACAGATACGCAGTATTTT,CASSLRTSGTDTQYF
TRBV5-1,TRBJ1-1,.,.,TGCGCCAGCAGCTTTGCCGGGAACACTGAAGCTTTCTTT,CASSFAGNTEAFF
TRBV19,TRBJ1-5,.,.,TGTGCCAGTCACCATATCGGGGTTTATAGCAATCAGCCCCAGCATTTT,CASHHIGVYSNQPQHF
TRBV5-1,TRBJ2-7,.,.,TGCGCCAGCAGCTTGTACGGTTCCGAGCAGTACTTC,CASSLYGSEQYF
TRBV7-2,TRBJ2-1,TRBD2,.,TGTGCCAGCAGCTTAGTCGGGATAGCGGGAGTAAAGGACTACAATGAGCAGTTCTTC,CASSLVGIAGVKDYNEQFF
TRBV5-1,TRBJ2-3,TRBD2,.,TGCGCCAGCAGCTCCCCAACTAGCGGGAGGGCCATAGATACGCAGTATTTT,CASSSPTSGRAIDTQYF
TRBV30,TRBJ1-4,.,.,TGTGCCTGGAGTGGGGGACATTGGGAAAAACTGTTTTTT,CAWSGGHWEKLFF
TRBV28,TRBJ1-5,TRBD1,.,TGTGCCAGCAGTCACAGGGGGCTCTATCAGCCCCAGCATTTT,CASSHRGLYQPQHF
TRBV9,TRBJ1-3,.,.,TGTGCCAGCAGCGTCCGGGATAACTCTGGAAACACCATATATTTT,CASSVRDNSGNTIYF
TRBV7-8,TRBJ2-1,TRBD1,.,TGTGCCAGCAGCTTACAAAGACCGGGACAGGGGGCTGGTGAGCAGTTCTTC,CASSLQRPGQGAGEQFF
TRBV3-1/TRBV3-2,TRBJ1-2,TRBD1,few,TGTGCCAGCAGCCCTACTCGATGGGGACAGACTAACTATGGCTACACCTTC,CASSPTRWGQTNYGYTF
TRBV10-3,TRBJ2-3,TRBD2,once,TGTGCCATCAATACAAACCCCCGGTGGAGCGGGAGTAGGGACACAGATACGCAGTATTTT,CAINTNPRWSGSRDTDTQYF
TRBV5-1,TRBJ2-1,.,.,TGCGCCAGCAGCTTGGACAGGGTTTATGAGCAGTTCTTC,CASSLDRVYEQFF
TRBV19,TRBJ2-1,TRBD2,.,TGTGCCACATCCGATCACGGGGCTAGCGGGAACGATGAGCAGTTCTTC,CATSDHGASGNDEQFF
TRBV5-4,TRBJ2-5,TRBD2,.,TGTGCCAGCAGCCCTCTAGCGGAAGAGACCCAGTACTTC,CASSPLAEETQYF
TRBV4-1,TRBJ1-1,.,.,TGCGCCAGCAGCCAGGAGAATCGGTACACTGAAGCTTTCTTT,CASSQENRYTEAFF
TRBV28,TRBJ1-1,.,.,TGTGCCAGCAGTTTTCGGGGAGGGGGGCAGGCCTACACTGAAGCTTTCTTT,CASSFRGGGQAYTEAFF
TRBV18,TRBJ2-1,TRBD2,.,TGTGCCAGCTCACCATTGGCTGGCCCTAGCGGGGGCTATGAGCAGTTCTTC,CASSPLAGPSGGYEQFF
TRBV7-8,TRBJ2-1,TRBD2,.,TGTGCCAGCAGCTTGGCCGGGACTATATACAATGAGCAGTTCTTC,CASSLAGTIYNEQFF
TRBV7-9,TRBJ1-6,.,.,TGTGCCAGCAGCTTAGAACGTCAGGAAAATTCACCCCTCCACTTT,CASSLERQENSPLHF